These 27 T cell receptor beta chains share one sample of origin, sequenced in a study of Ad26.COV2.S vaccination and SARS-CoV-2 variants. Libraries were prepared by immunoSEQ multiplex PCR; TCRdb keeps only in-frame clonotypes and omits some of them. Of over 400,000 clones listed, approximately 90% are singletons. Treatment described: some 20 received Ad26.COV2.S at low or high dose, single or two shots; 5 received placebo; per-sample allocation not given. Day 63 following the first vaccine or placebo injection was when the samples were taken. Sequenced material: peripheral blood, taken in a trial of Ad26.COV2.S vaccine versus placebo. The source is a person aged 18 to 65 who received the Ad26.COV2.S COVID-19 vaccine or a placebo.

The rearrangement links TRBV5-4 to TRBJ2-2; a weak D match, TRBD2 (6 bases). The germline V and J ends were trimmed by 4 bases and 3 bases, with 16 bases remaining between them. This CDR3 is built from 16 residues. CDR1 and CDR2 from the germline V gene are SGHNT and YYREEE (reference sequence). This CDR3 is CASSPPWEEYTGELFF. The DNA for the CDR3 is TGTGCCAGCAGCCCACCCTGGGAGGAATACACCGGGGAGCTGTTTTTT.

V usage is TRBV6-2 or TRBV6-3 and J usage is TRBJ1-2; D is possibly TRBD1 (6 bases). CDR1 is MNHEY, CDR2 SVGEGT, per germline. V lost 0 bases to trimming and J lost 5 bases, with 10 bases between them. The CDR3 covers 14 residues. DNA of the CDR3: TGTGCCAGCAGTTACTCTGGACAGTCTTATGGCTACACCTTC. Residues: CASSYSGQSYGYTF.

The chain recombines TRBV6-5 with TRBJ2-1; 10 bases map to TRBD2. The junction had 11 bases not matched to a gene; V was cut back by 4 bases and J by 8 bases. The CDR3 length is 16 residues. Germline V CDR1 and CDR2: MNHEY, SVGAGI. CDR3: CASSFPSGGATDEQFF. CDR3 in DNA: TGTGCCAGCAGTTTTCCAAGCGGGGGGGCGACTGATGAGCAGTTCTTC.

The chain has TRBV4-1 and TRBJ2-7, with no clear D. Germline CDR1 and CDR2: MGHRA and YSYEKL. The V end was cut by 1 base, the J end by 3 bases, with 13 bases between. This CDR3 spans 15 amino acids. CDR3 sequence (DNA): TGCGCCAGCAGCCAAGGGGCAGACTCAAGCTACGAGCAGTACTTC. The encoded protein is CASSQGADSSYEQYF.

V is TRBV30 and J is TRBJ1-2; D unclear. The germline V gene has CDR1 GTSNPN and CDR2 SVGIG (reference sequence). V lost 2 bases, J lost 4 bases, and 11 bases lay in between. This CDR3 has 13 residues. The CDR3 sequence is CAWSSEVGYGYTF. For the CDR3, the DNA is TGTGCCTGGAGTAGTGAGGTGGGCTATGGCTACACCTTC.

V usage is TRBV20-1 and J usage is TRBJ2-7; D gene uncertain. The germline V gene has CDR1 DFQATT and CDR2 SNEGSKA (reference sequence). There are 13 residues in the CDR3. V was cut by 3 bases and J by 4 bases, with 13 bases left in between. The DNA for the CDR3 is TGCAGTGCTAGTCCCGAGCAGGCTTACGAGCAGTACTTC. Its translation: CSASPEQAYEQYF.

This sequence joins TRBV19 and TRBJ1-4; 8 bases align to TRBD1. CDR1 is LNHDA and CDR2 is SQIVND in the germline V gene (reference sequence). This CDR3 spans 14 amino acids. The trim removed 6 bases at V and 5 bases at J, leaving 5 bases unmatched. The CDR3 nucleotides are TGTGCCAGTAGAAAGACAGGGGTGAATGAAAAACTGTTTTTT. Protein: CASRKTGVNEKLFF. Using reference TRBV19 and TRBJ1-4 for the parts outside the CDR3, the full variable domain is DGGITQSPKYLFRKEGQNVTLSCEQNLNHDAMYWYRQDPGQGLRLIYYSQIVNDFQKGDIAEGYSVSREKKESFPLTVTSAQKNPTAFYLCASRKTGVNEKLFFGSGTQLSVL.

The chain couples TRBV7-9 to TRBJ1-4; 10 bases fit TRBD1. Germline CDR1 SEHNR, CDR2 FQNEAQ (reference sequence). Trimming removed 5 bases from V and 1 base from J; junction bases left unmatched: 7. CDR3 length: 17 residues. The CDR3 region has the DNA TGTGCCAGCAGCCTCGACCGGGACAGGGGAACTAATGAAAAACTGTTTTTT. This sequence encodes CASSLDRDRGTNEKLFF. Looking up the rest from reference TRBV7-9 and TRBJ1-4 gives the full variable domain: DTGVSQNPRHKITKRGQNVTFRCDPISEHNRLYWYRQTLGQGPEFLTYFQNEAQLEKSRLLSDRFSAERPKGSFSTLEIQRTEQGDSAMYLCASSLDRDRGTNEKLFFGSGTQLSVL.

In this sample, this clone turned up once. The chain couples TRBV3-1 (or the pseudogene TRBV3-2) to TRBJ1-2; 9 bases are a match to TRBD1. Trimming took 4 bases from V and 4 from J; bases not matched to a gene: 13. Germline-derived CDR1 and CDR2 are LGHDT and YNNKEL (reference sequence). This CDR3 spans 17 amino acids. The CDR3 sequence is CASSPRQTLGQGYGYTF. DNA for the CDR3: TGTGCCAGCAGCCCACGTCAAACTTTGGGACAGGGCTATGGCTACACCTTC.

The rearrangement uses TRBV5-1 and TRBJ1-6, with TRBD1 identical over 7 bases. Germline V gene data show CDR1 as SGHRS and CDR2 as YFSETQ. The V and J ends lost 3 bases and 8 bases, in that order; junction bases with no gene match: 2. This CDR3 contains 13 residues. The CDR3 here is CASSYTGDSPLHF. The CDR3 DNA reads TGCGCCAGCAGCTACACAGGGGATTCACCCCTCCACTTT.

J is TRBJ2-5 and V is TRBV6-5; D is unresolved. CDR3 size: 12 residues. Trimming pared 7 bases from V and 1 base from J, leaving 7 bases between. The germline V gene encodes CDR1 MNHEY and CDR2 SVGAGI. The CDR3 reads CASIGSQETQYF. The CDR3 DNA reads as TGTGCCAGCATCGGGTCCCAAGAGACCCAGTACTTC.

This clone appeared a single time. The chain combines TRBV7-9 with TRBJ1-1; D unresolved. The CDR3 sequence is 16 residues long. Germline V CDR1 and CDR2: SEHNR, FQNEAQ (reference sequence). Trimming removed 6 bases from V and 1 base from J, with 18 bases in between. The CDR3 protein is CASSSRSPRGNTEAFF. As DNA, the CDR3 is TGTGCCAGCAGTTCCCGTTCACCCCGTGGGAACACTGAAGCTTTCTTT.

CDR3 residues: CASSLGLAGVQETQYF. In DNA form, the CDR3 reads TGTGCCAGCAGCTTAGGACTAGCGGGGGTTCAAGAGACCCAGTACTTC. The chain joins TRBV7-2 to TRBJ2-5; TRBD2 matches at 12 bases. Germline V gene sequence: CDR1 SGHTA, CDR2 FQGNSA. Trimming removed 1 base from V and 2 bases from J; junction bases left unmatched: 2. CDR3 length: 16 residues.

The chain joins TRBV7-6 to TRBJ2-7; either TRBD1 or TRBD2 may supply D (6 bases each). Germline V gene data show CDR1 as SGHVS and CDR2 as FNYEAQ. With 7 bases removed from V and 7 bases from J, the gap between germline ends came to 23 bases. The CDR3 is made up of 15 amino acids. CDR3 DNA: TGTGCCAGCACCAACCTGGGGGGTCCCCAGGGGGAGCAGTACTTC. It codes for CASTNLGGPQGEQYF.

The chain uses TRBV30 and TRBJ2-1; 7 bases match TRBD1. The CDR3 covers 13 residues. V was pared by 3 bases and J by 3 bases, with 2 bases of the junction left unmatched. Per the germline V gene, CDR1 is GTSNPN and CDR2 is SVGIG (reference sequence). CDR3 DNA: TGTGCCTGGAGGGGACAGTTCTACAATGAGCAGTTCTTC. Translated: CAWRGQFYNEQFF.

The rearrangement joins TRBV10-2 to TRBJ2-3; 8 bases are shared with TRBD2. CDR3 length: 19 amino acids. The ends lost 4 bases at V and 0 bases at J; junction bases unmatched: 15. Germline V gene sequence: CDR1 WSHSY, CDR2 SAAADI. The CDR3 reads CASSAVVGAGASSTDTQYF. The CDR3 nucleotides read TGCGCCAGCAGTGCCGTGGTTGGAGCGGGGGCCTCTAGCACAGATACGCAGTATTTT.

This chain uses TRBV19 with TRBJ2-7; weak D call: TRBD2 (7 bases). The V end lost 10 bases, the J end lost 4 bases, and 14 bases lay between the germline ends. Germline CDR1 LNHDA, CDR2 SQIVND (reference sequence). The CDR3 totals 12 residues. CDR3 sequence: CATVGGRYEQYF. Here the CDR3 DNA reads TGTGCCACGGTGGGGGGGCGATACGAGCAGTACTTC.

This clone appeared a single time. Within the sample, other DNA sequences also encode this same CDR3. The chain's CDR3 is CASSLTGGSYEQYF. For the CDR3, the DNA is TGTGCCAGCAGTCTGACAGGTGGCTCCTACGAGCAGTACTTC. The rearrangement links TRBV19 to TRBJ2-7; tentatively, D is TRBD1 (6 bases). Germline V gives CDR1 LNHDA, CDR2 SQIVND (reference sequence). The V and J ends lost 9 bases and 0 bases respectively, with 15 bases between them. The length of the CDR3 is 14 residues.

The chain links TRBV5-8 to TRBJ2-5; no definite D call. This CDR3 is built from 15 residues. Trimming took off 4 bases at V and 0 bases at J, with 13 bases between the two ends. In germline, CDR1 is SGHTS, CDR2 YDEGEE. The CDR3 coding sequence is TGTGCCAGCAGCCACAATAGAGGACACCAAGAGACCCAGTACTTC. Amino acids: CASSHNRGHQETQYF.

The rearrangement joins TRBV20-1 to TRBJ2-1; D call uncertain. There are 11 residues in the CDR3. V was shortened by 4 bases and J by 9 bases, with 10 bases between the two germline ends. CDR1 is DFQATT, CDR2 SNEGSKA, per germline (reference sequence). CDR3 loop: CSATEHGEQFF. As DNA, the CDR3 is TGCAGTGCTACCGAGCACGGTGAGCAGTTCTTC.

This chain uses TRBV28 with TRBJ1-2; weak D call: TRBD1 (5 bases). Between the trimmed V and J ends, which lost 6 bases and 12 bases, there was a span of 17 bases. This CDR3 has 12 amino acids. Germline V gene sequence: CDR1 MDHEN, CDR2 SYDVKM. The CDR3 coding sequence is TGTGCCAGCAGCCTTCCGGGACTTGGGGACACCTTC. It yields the protein CASSLPGLGDTF.

This sequence joins TRBV5-4 and TRBJ1-6; D ambiguous. V gave up 0 bases and J gave up 0 bases, with 10 bases separating them. The germline gives CDR1 SGHNT, CDR2 YYREEE (reference sequence). The CDR3 runs to 17 residues. CDR3 nucleotides: TGTGCCAGCAGCTTGGTGGCAGGAGGCTCCTATAATTCACCCCTCCACTTT. It specifies CASSLVAGGSYNSPLHF.

V and J are TRBV7-2 and TRBJ1-3, with D unclear. CDR1 and CDR2 (germline): SGHTA, FQGNSA. V dropped 5 bases and J dropped 4 bases, with 15 bases sitting between them. This CDR3 is built from 15 residues. The CDR3 bases are TGTGCCAGCAGCCCTCCGGGGAGCTTCGGAAACACCATATATTTT. Its protein is CASSPPGSFGNTIYF.

The chain is built from TRBV10-2 and TRBJ2-3, with a possible D match to TRBD2 (6 bases). The germline V gene encodes CDR1 WSHSY and CDR2 SAAADI. V lost 8 bases and J 0 bases, leaving 15 bases between the germline ends. This CDR3 spans 15 amino acids. The CDR3 DNA reads as TGCGCCAGCTTCTTGCGGGGCGTTAGCACAGATACGCAGTATTTT. Translating it yields CASFLRGVSTDTQYF.

This rearrangement joins TRBV12-3 or TRBV12-4 to TRBJ2-5, with D uncertain. The length of the CDR3 is 13 residues. Trimming removed 5 bases from V and 9 bases from J, with 16 bases in between. The CDR3 loop is CASSRHNLRAQYF. In nucleotides, the CDR3 is TGTGCCAGCAGTCGACACAATCTCCGGGCCCAGTACTTC.

This chain uses TRBV20-1 with TRBJ2-2, with TRBD2 matching over 8 bases. The length of the CDR3 is 17 residues. The V and J ends lost 3 bases and 0 bases, in that order; junction bases with no gene match: 9. Germline CDR1 is DFQATT and CDR2 is SNEGSKA (reference sequence). In DNA form, the CDR3 reads TGCAGTGCTAGTCCGGTTCCGGGACTAGCGAACACCGGGGAGCTGTTTTTT. It is translated as CSASPVPGLANTGELFF.

This sequence joins TRBV9 and TRBJ2-3; 7 bases are a match to TRBD2. The trim removed 5 bases at V and 2 bases at J, leaving 5 bases unmatched. The CDR3 contains 14 residues. CDR1 and CDR2 (germline): SGDLS, YYNGEE. The CDR3: CASSHRDYTDTQYF. The DNA of the CDR3 is TGTGCCAGCAGTCACCGGGACTACACAGATACGCAGTATTTT.